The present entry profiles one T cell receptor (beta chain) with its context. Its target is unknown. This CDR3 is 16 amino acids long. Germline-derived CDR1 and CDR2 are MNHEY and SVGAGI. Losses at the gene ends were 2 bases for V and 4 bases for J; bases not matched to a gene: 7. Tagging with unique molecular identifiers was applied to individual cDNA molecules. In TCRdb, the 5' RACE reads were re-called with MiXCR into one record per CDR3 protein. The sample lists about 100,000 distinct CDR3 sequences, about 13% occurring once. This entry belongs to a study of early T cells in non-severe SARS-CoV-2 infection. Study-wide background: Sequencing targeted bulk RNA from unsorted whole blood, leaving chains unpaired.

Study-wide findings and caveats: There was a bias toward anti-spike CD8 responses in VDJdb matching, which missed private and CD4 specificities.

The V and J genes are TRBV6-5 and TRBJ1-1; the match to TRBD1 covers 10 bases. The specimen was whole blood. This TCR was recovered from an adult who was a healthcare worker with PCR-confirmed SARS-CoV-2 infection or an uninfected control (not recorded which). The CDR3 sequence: CASSYALGTGVTEAFF. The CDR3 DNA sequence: TGTGCCAGCAGTTACGCCCTAGGGACAGGGGTCACTGAAGCTTTCTTT.